Listed here are 5 T cell receptor beta chains from one sample, sequenced in a study of beta chain features in type 1 diabetes. Expressed TCRB transcripts were sequenced because the entire RNA isolate underwent reverse transcription. Clones were sequenced by immunoSEQ multiplex PCR, and TCRdb holds only the in-frame ones, with some missing. Of about 320,000 clones in the sample, approximately 14% were seen once. The sequenced sample consisted of central memory CD4+ T cells from blood. These receptor sequences come from a man between 25 and 39 years old in good health.

The V gene is TRBV27, the J gene TRBJ1-2; D might be TRBD1 (5 bases). This CDR3 is 12 amino acids long. Germline CDR1 is MNHEY and CDR2 is SMNVEV (reference sequence). Deletions cut 7 bases from V and 7 bases from J, with 13 bases between. The CDR3 is CASKGSLVGYTF. Here the CDR3 DNA reads TGTGCCAGCAAGGGGAGTTTGGTTGGCTACACCTTC.

In this sample, this clone turned up a few times. V gene TRBV7-9 combines with J gene TRBJ2-6; no definite D call. This CDR3 has 15 amino acids. V lost 3 bases, J lost 4 bases, and 10 bases lay in between. Looked up from germline, CDR1 is SEHNR and CDR2 is FQNEAQ (reference sequence). CDR3 loop: CASSLGSLGANVLTF. The CDR3 coding sequence is TGTGCCAGCAGCTTGGGTTCTTTGGGGGCCAACGTCCTGACTTTC. The full variable domain, its missing parts supplied by reference TRBV7-9 and TRBJ2-6, is DTGVSQNPRHKITKRGQNVTFRCDPISEHNRLYWYRQTLGQGPEFLTYFQNEAQLEKSRLLSDRFSAERPKGSFSTLEIQRTEQGDSAMYLCASSLGSLGANVLTFGAGSRLTVL.

This clone was observed a few times. This chain uses TRBV6-5 with TRBJ1-5; D uncertain. The CDR3 is 13 amino acids. From germline, CDR1 is MNHEY and CDR2 SVGAGI. The germline V and J ends were trimmed by 5 bases and 4 bases, with 9 bases remaining between them. The CDR3 sequence is CASSEVPNQPQHF. As DNA, the CDR3 is TGTGCCAGCAGTGAAGTCCCAAATCAGCCCCAGCATTTT.

The chain links TRBV11-3 to TRBJ2-3; D perhaps matches TRBD2 (6 bases). Germline assignment: CDR1 SGHNT and CDR2 YENEEA. Deletions cut 2 bases from V and 1 base from J, with 7 bases between. The CDR3 runs to 14 residues. CDR3 amino acids: CASSLIAGTDTQYF. CDR3 coding DNA: TGTGCCAGCAGCTTAATAGCGGGCACAGATACGCAGTATTTT. Based on the CDR3 plus reference TRBV11-3 and TRBJ2-3, the full variable domain is EAGVVQSPRYKIIEKKQPVAFWCNPISGHNTLYWYLQNLGQGPELLIRYENEEAVDDSQLPKDRFSAERLKGVDSTLKIQPAELGDSAVYLCASSLIAGTDTQYFGPGTRLTVL.

This clone was detected a few times. The chain recombines TRBV9 with TRBJ1-1, with D maybe TRBD1 (5 bases). Germline CDR1 SGDLS, CDR2 YYNGEE. Trimming stripped 0 bases from V and 7 bases from J, with 19 bases between. The CDR3 totals 16 residues. The CDR3 sequence: CASSVGGRSFGREAFF. As DNA, the CDR3 is TGTGCCAGCAGCGTAGGGGGACGGTCATTCGGACGTGAAGCTTTCTTT.